Each of the 9 T cell receptor beta chains below was sequenced from the same sample in a study of post-analysis software for immune sequencing data. Study-level points and caveats: With TRBV5-6, TRBV5-1 and TRBV20-1 included, 5 or 6 TRBV segments were more frequent in patients than in controls.

The library was made from cDNA and included unique molecular identifiers. One entry per CDR3 protein results from TCRdb running MiXCR on the PCR reads. The sample lists about 800,000 distinct CDR3 sequences, 30% seen once, with under 0.7% in the top ten. Their antigen targets remain unknown. The sample taken for sequencing was blood. All receptors come from a girl between 10 and 17 years old with multiple sclerosis.

The V gene is TRBV5-1, the J gene TRBJ2-1; the match to TRBD1 covers 9 bases. The V segment lost 4 bases and the J segment 9 bases; nucleotides outside the gene matches: 2. Germline V gene sequence: CDR1 SGHRS, CDR2 YFSETQ. This CDR3 contains 12 residues. CDR3 in amino acids: CASSPQGAEQFF. As DNA, the CDR3 is TGCGCCAGCAGCCCACAGGGGGCTGAGCAGTTCTTC.

V usage is TRBV7-9 and J usage is TRBJ2-1; D is possibly TRBD2 (6 bases). V lost 2 bases and J lost 6, with 14 bases in between. The CDR3 contains 15 residues. Per the germline V gene, CDR1 is SEHNR and CDR2 is FQNEAQ (reference sequence). The CDR3 DNA reads as TGTGCCAGCAGCTTATGGGGCGGGATGGTCAATGAGCAGTTCTTC. It is translated as CASSLWGGMVNEQFF.

The chain is built from TRBV28 and TRBJ2-7, with 8 bases fitting TRBD1. In germline, CDR1 is MDHEN, CDR2 SYDVKM. CDR3 length: 14 residues. Trimming removed 6 bases from V and 3 bases from J; junction bases left unmatched: 7. The CDR3 DNA is TGTGCCAGCAGGCGGACAGGGTTCAACTACGAGCAGTACTTC. Translated: CASRRTGFNYEQYF.

In its sample, this clonotype was seen many times. The V gene is TRBV29-1, the J gene TRBJ2-5; 8 bases agree with TRBD1. The CDR3 has 13 amino acids. The V gene's germline CDR1 is SQVTM and CDR2 ANQGSEA. Trimming took 2 bases from V and 3 from J; bases not matched to a gene: 2. The CDR3 nucleotides are TGCAGCGTTGAACCAGGGGGCGAAGAGACCCAGTACTTC. Its translation is CSVEPGGEETQYF.

A few counts support this clonotype. The V call is TRBV7-9, the J call TRBJ2-1; TRBD2 aligns across 10 bases. V lost 1 base, J lost 7 bases, and 13 bases stayed unmatched. CDR3 length equals 18 residues. Germline V gene sequence: CDR1 SEHNR, CDR2 FQNEAQ (reference sequence). The CDR3 nucleotides are TGTGCCAGCAGCTTAGGTAGGACTCTGCTAGCGGGAGAGAATGAGCAGTTCTTC. This sequence encodes CASSLGRTLLAGENEQFF. Combining the CDR3 with reference TRBV7-9 and TRBJ2-1 gives the whole variable domain DTGVSQNPRHKITKRGQNVTFRCDPISEHNRLYWYRQTLGQGPEFLTYFQNEAQLEKSRLLSDRFSAERPKGSFSTLEIQRTEQGDSAMYLCASSLGRTLLAGENEQFFGPGTRLTVL.

This clonotype has more than one count but fewer than ten. This chain links TRBV7-2 with TRBJ1-4, with D maybe TRBD1 (5 bases). Germline CDR1 reads SGHTA; CDR2 reads FQGNSA. The CDR3 contains 12 residues. V shed 8 bases and J shed 10 bases, with 14 bases lying between them. CDR3 coding DNA: TGTGCCAGCCGCCGGGAGGGGCCAAAACTGTTTTTT. Translation: CASRREGPKLFF.

In its sample, this clonotype was seen a few times. The chain carries TRBV20-1 and TRBJ1-6; a weak D match, TRBD1 (5 bases). The length of the CDR3 is 15 residues. Germline CDR1 reads DFQATT; CDR2 reads SNEGSKA (reference sequence). Trimming removed 1 base from V and 9 bases from J, with 16 bases in between. CDR3 sequence: CSARGGRVHGSPLHF. The CDR3 DNA follows: TGCAGTGCTAGAGGGGGGAGGGTTCATGGTTCACCCCTCCACTTT.

This clonotype has more than one count but fewer than ten. This chain links TRBV5-1 with TRBJ1-1, with 9 bases lining up with TRBD1. Germline assignment: CDR1 SGHRS and CDR2 YFSETQ. This CDR3 is built from 15 residues. With 3 bases clipped from V and 4 bases from J, the junction kept 7 bases outside the gene matches. The CDR3 nucleotides are TGCGCCAGCAGCTCCCAGGGACAGGGAACCACTGAAGCTTTCTTT. This codes for CASSSQGQGTTEAFF. The whole variable domain, filled in from reference TRBV5-1 and TRBJ1-1, reads KAGVTQTPRYLIKTRGQQVTLSCSPISGHRSVSWYQQTPGQGLQFLFEYFSETQRNKGNFPGRFSGRQFSNSRSEMNVSTLELGDSALYLCASSSQGQGTTEAFFGQGTRLTVV.

In this sample, this clonotype turned up a few times. The genes are TRBV7-2 and TRBJ2-5; D is uncertain. Germline CDR1 and CDR2: SGHTA and FQGNSA. The CDR3 length is 16 residues. Between the trimmed V and J ends, which lost 2 bases and 1 base, there was a span of 14 bases. The CDR3 here is CASSLTNRNIQETQYF. CDR3 in DNA: TGTGCCAGCAGCTTAACGAACAGAAACATCCAAGAGACCCAGTACTTC.